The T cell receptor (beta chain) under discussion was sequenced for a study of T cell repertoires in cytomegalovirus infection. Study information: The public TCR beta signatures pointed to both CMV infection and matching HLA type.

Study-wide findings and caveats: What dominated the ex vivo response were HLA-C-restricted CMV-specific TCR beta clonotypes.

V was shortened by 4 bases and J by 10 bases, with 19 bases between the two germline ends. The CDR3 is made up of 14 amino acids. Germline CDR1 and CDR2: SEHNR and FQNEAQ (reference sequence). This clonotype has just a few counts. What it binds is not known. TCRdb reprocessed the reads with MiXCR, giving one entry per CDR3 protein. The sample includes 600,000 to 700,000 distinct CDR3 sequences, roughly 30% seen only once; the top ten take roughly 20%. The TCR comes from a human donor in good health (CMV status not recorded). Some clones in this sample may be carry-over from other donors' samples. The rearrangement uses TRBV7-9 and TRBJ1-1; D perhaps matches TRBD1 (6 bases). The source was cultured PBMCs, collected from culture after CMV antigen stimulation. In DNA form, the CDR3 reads TGTGCCAGCAGCTCCTCCTCCACAGGGAGCGGAGCTTTCTTT. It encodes CASSSSSTGSGAFF.